Detailed here is one TCR beta chain. This sample was taken from a study of T cell responses to AZD1222 COVID-19 vaccine. Generated by immunoSEQ multiplex PCR, the TCRdb table keeps only in-frame clones and is missing some. There are approximately 140,000 clones in the sample; approximately 90% occur only once, and 4% lies in the top ten. Germline loops: CDR1 SGHNT, CDR2 YENEEA. V gave up 4 bases and J gave up 2 bases, with 23 bases separating them. CDR3 length: 18 residues. The receptor's source is an adult who received the AZD1222 COVID-19 vaccine. This chain joins TRBV11-3 and TRBJ1-1, with a possible D match to TRBD1 (5 bases). The specimen comprised peripheral blood, sampled 28 days after the second AZD1222 dose. The CDR3 sequence is CASSSSGRGVGENTEAFF. CDR3 nucleotides: TGTGCCAGCAGCTCCTCGGGGCGGGGTGTGGGGGAAAACACTGAAGCTTTCTTT. Together with reference TRBV11-3 and TRBJ1-1, the CDR3 gives the full variable domain: EAGVVQSPRYKIIEKKQPVAFWCNPISGHNTLYWYLQNLGQGPELLIRYENEEAVDDSQLPKDRFSAERLKGVDSTLKIQPAELGDSAVYLCASSSSGRGVGENTEAFFGQGTRLTVV.